This is a list of T cell receptor beta chains from one sample in a study of blood T cell repertoires in COVID-19. Data came from immunoSEQ multiplex PCR; TCRdb stores just in-frame clones and leaves some out. This sample carries about 86,000 clones, around four fifths of them seen once, and the ten largest clones take 3% to 3.5%. Material: peripheral blood. Receptors originate from a man aged 45-65 years with acute or convalescent COVID-19. The CDR3 runs from the conserved cysteine through the conserved F or W. D genes are given only for firm matches. Rows give clone size only sometimes, using once, few, many, or a class for an expanded clone.

d_call clone_size j_call v_call cdr3_aa cdr3_nt
NA NA TRBJ1-6 TRBV7-2 CASSLESSYNSPLHF TGTGCCAGCAGCTTAGAGAGCTCCTATAATTCACCCCTCCACTTT
TRBD2 NA TRBJ2-3 TRBV9 CASSQSGTSTDTQYF TGTGCCAGCAGCCAGAGCGGGACTAGCACAGATACGCAGTATTTT
NA NA TRBJ2-2 TRBV29-1 CSVRVTTTGELFF TGCAGCGTTCGAGTCACTACCACCGGGGAGCTGTTTTTT
NA NA TRBJ2-7 TRBV7-9 CASGIGVEQYF TGTGCCAGCGGTATCGGAGTCGAGCAGTACTTC
NA NA TRBJ2-1 TRBV4-1 CASSQEVGGQFF TGCGCCAGCAGCCAAGAAGTCGGGGGGCAGTTCTTC
NA NA TRBJ1-6 TRBV5-1 CASSSGSSSYNSPLHF TGCGCCAGCAGCTCCGGGTCCAGCTCCTATAATTCACCCCTCCACTTT
NA NA TRBJ1-5 TRBV18 CASSPGLSNQPQHF TGTGCCAGCTCACCAGGGCTAAGCAATCAGCCCCAGCATTTT
NA NA TRBJ1-2 TRBV28 CASSFTRGPYGYTF TGTGCCAGCAGTTTTACCAGGGGCCCCTATGGCTACACCTTC
NA NA TRBJ2-2 TRBV6-2/TRBV6-3 CASSIRDIITGELFF TGTGCCAGCAGTATTCGGGACATAATCACCGGGGAGCTGTTTTTT
NA NA TRBJ2-1 TRBV29-1 CSVELVGHHQAGEQFF TGCAGCGTTGAACTGGTGGGACACCACCAGGCGGGTGAGCAGTTCTTC
NA NA TRBJ1-2 TRBV7-9 CASSPQPGDNYGYTF TGTGCCAGCAGCCCCCAACCAGGGGATAACTATGGCTACACCTTC
NA NA TRBJ1-3 TRBV7-2 CASSAGLNSGNTIYF TGTGCCAGCAGCGCGGGTCTGAACTCTGGAAACACCATATATTTT
NA NA TRBJ1-2 TRBV28 CASTPPRHNYGYTF TGTGCCAGCACCCCCCCACGACACAACTATGGCTACACCTTC
TRBD2 many TRBJ2-1 TRBV10-3 CAISDFSQRERNEQFF TGTGCCATCAGTGATTTTAGCCAGCGGGAGCGCAATGAGCAGTTCTTC
TRBD1 NA TRBJ1-2 TRBV29-1 CSVVSILGGDGYTF TGCAGCGTTGTGTCGATTTTAGGGGGCGATGGCTACACCTTC
NA once TRBJ1-1 TRBV27 CASSVNPGEAFF TGTGCCAGCAGTGTAAACCCGGGGGAAGCTTTCTTT
NA NA TRBJ1-1 TRBV28 CASSSGLTGPEAFF TGTGCCAGCAGTAGTGGACTGACGGGCCCTGAAGCTTTCTTT